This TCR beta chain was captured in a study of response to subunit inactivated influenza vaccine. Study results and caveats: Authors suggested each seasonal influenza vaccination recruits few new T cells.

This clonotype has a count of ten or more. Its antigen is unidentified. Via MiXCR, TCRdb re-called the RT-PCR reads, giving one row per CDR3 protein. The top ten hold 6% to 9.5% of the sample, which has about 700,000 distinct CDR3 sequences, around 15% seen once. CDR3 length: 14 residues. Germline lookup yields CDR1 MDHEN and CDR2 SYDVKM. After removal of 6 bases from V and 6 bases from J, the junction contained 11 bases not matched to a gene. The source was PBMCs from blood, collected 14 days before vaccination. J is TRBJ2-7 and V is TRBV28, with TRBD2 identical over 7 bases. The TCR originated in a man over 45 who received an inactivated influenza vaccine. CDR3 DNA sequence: TGTGCCAGCAGATTAGCGGGCAACCCCTCCGAGCAGTACTTC. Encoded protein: CASRLAGNPSEQYF.